The 29 T cell receptor beta chains below were found in one sample sequenced in a study of T-cell reconstitution after alpha-beta-depleted transplantation in children. Preparation of the TCRbeta library involved a method that used unique molecular identifiers. One entry per CDR3 protein, called by TCRdb with MiXCR from the PCR reads. Of approximately 70,000 distinct CDR3 sequences detected, roughly 4.4% appear once; the ten largest clones hold 18%. This specimen was PBMCs, mostly from graft donor cells, taken 180 days after TCRalphabeta/CD19-depleted stem cell transplant. The receptors stem from a boy in the first two years of life who had a stem cell transplant for acute myeloid leukemia, so the T cells may come from the graft donor.

This clonotype was recorded at least ten times. The gene calls are TRBV5-1 and TRBJ2-1; 10 bases fit TRBD1. There are 14 residues in the CDR3. Trimming at V came to 5 bases and at J to 7 bases, leaving 6 bases not matched to a gene. CDR1 SGHRS and CDR2 YFSETQ come from the germline V gene. This CDR3 reads CASRPGQGYNEQFF. The CDR3, as DNA: TGCGCCAGCAGGCCGGGACAGGGGTATAATGAGCAGTTCTTC.

This clonotype was observed at least ten times. This sequence joins TRBV20-1 and TRBJ1-5; the D is unclear. This CDR3 has 16 residues. V dropped 6 bases and J dropped 6 bases, with 24 bases sitting between them. Germline CDR1 reads DFQATT; CDR2 reads SNEGSKA (reference sequence). As DNA, the CDR3 is TGCAGTGCGCCATCAGGAGGGCCCCCGAGAGGTCAGCCCCAGCATTTT. Protein product: CSAPSGGPPRGQPQHF.

This clonotype was seen ten or more times. This CDR3 reads CASSFEPAEETQYF. CDR3 nucleotide sequence: TGTGCCAGCAGCTTCGAGCCAGCCGAAGAGACCCAGTACTTC. This chain joins TRBV7-2 and TRBJ2-5; no clear D. V was trimmed by 3 bases and J by 3 bases, leaving 11 bases between them. The CDR3 is 14 amino acids. Germline CDR1 reads SGHTA; CDR2 reads FQGNSA.

This clonotype was seen many times. The V gene is TRBV20-1, the J gene TRBJ1-4; 7 bases line up with TRBD1. Germline V gives CDR1 DFQATT, CDR2 SNEGSKA (reference sequence). There are 16 residues in the CDR3. The trim removed 1 base at V and 1 base at J, leaving 6 bases unmatched. The CDR3: CSARGENRGTNEKLFF. The DNA for the CDR3 is TGCAGTGCTAGAGGAGAAAACAGGGGAACTAATGAAAAACTGTTTTTT.

This clonotype was detected ten times or more. The chain uses TRBV7-7 and TRBJ2-2; D is unclear. CDR3 length: 14 amino acids. Germline CDR1 is SSHAT and CDR2 is FNYEAQ (reference sequence). Trimming cost V 5 bases and J 1 base, with 8 bases left between them. The DNA of the CDR3 is TGTGCCAGCAGCAAAGGGTTGAACACCGGGGAGCTGTTTTTT. Translated, it gives CASSKGLNTGELFF.

This clonotype has a count of ten or more. The V gene is TRBV4-3, the J gene TRBJ1-2; D remains ambiguous. The length of the CDR3 is 16 residues. Germline CDR1 and CDR2: LGHNA and YSLEER. V was shortened by 3 bases and J by 4 bases, with 18 bases between the two germline ends. This chain's CDR3 is CASSHRVANSVYGYTF. The CDR3 DNA reads TGCGCCAGCAGCCATAGGGTGGCCAACTCCGTCTATGGCTACACCTTC.

This clonotype was counted many times. The chain carries TRBV20-1 and TRBJ1-6; no firm D call. Germline V gene lookup returns CDR1 DFQATT and CDR2 SNEGSKA (reference sequence). CDR3 size: 12 residues. Deletions cut 0 bases from V and 7 bases from J, with 4 bases between. The CDR3: CSAREGNSPLHF. In nucleotides, the CDR3 is TGCAGTGCTAGAGAGGGGAATTCACCCCTCCACTTT.

This clonotype occurred many times. This sequence joins TRBV29-1 and TRBJ2-1, with D unclear. V gave up 8 bases and J gave up 4 bases, with 18 bases separating them. Germline V gene lookup returns CDR1 SQVTM and CDR2 ANQGSEA. This CDR3 region has 14 residues. CDR3 in amino acids: CSFGGPEIYNEQFF. DNA of the CDR3: TGCAGCTTTGGTGGGCCAGAGATTTACAATGAGCAGTTCTTC.

This clonotype was detected many times. The chain links TRBV7-9 to TRBJ1-5; D perhaps matches TRBD1 (5 bases). CDR1 is SEHNR and CDR2 is FQNEAQ in the germline V gene (reference sequence). V was shortened by 3 bases and J by 7 bases, with 7 bases between the two germline ends. The CDR3 loop spans 12 amino acids. The chain's CDR3 is CASSLGGQPQHF. CDR3 in DNA: TGTGCCAGCAGCTTGGGGGGGCAGCCCCAGCATTTT.

This clonotype was seen repeatedly, ten times or more. The chain joins TRBV18 to TRBJ2-1; maybe TRBD2 (5 bases). The ends were cut back, 2 bases at V and 8 bases at J, with 22 bases in the middle. The CDR3 sequence is 17 residues long. The V gene's germline CDR1 is KGHSH and CDR2 LQKENI. CDR3 residues: CASSPYVFDKGAHEQFF. The DNA of the CDR3 is TGTGCCAGCTCACCATACGTTTTTGACAAGGGAGCCCATGAGCAGTTCTTC.

This clonotype was seen many times. The genes are TRBV7-9 and TRBJ1-3; a possible D gene is TRBD1 (5 bases). Deletions cut 3 bases from V and 3 bases from J, with 9 bases between. The CDR3 covers 14 residues. Looked up from germline, CDR1 is SEHNR and CDR2 is FQNEAQ (reference sequence). The CDR3 DNA sequence: TGTGCCAGCAGCTTGGGGGGGTATGGAAACACCATATATTTT. Its protein product is CASSLGGYGNTIYF.

This clonotype was seen ten or more times. This chain links TRBV6-6 with TRBJ1-5, with D possibly matching TRBD1 (5 bases). Trimming removed 6 bases at V and 7 bases at J, with 13 bases between. The germline gives CDR1 MNHNY, CDR2 SVGAGI (reference sequence). This CDR3 spans 13 amino acids. For the CDR3, the DNA is TGTGCCAGCAGAGGGCAGGGAGGGCAGCCCCAGCATTTT. Translated: CASRGQGGQPQHF.

This clonotype appeared many times. The gene calls are TRBV4-1 and TRBJ2-1, with 9 bases identical to TRBD2. The germline V gene has CDR1 MGHRA and CDR2 YSYEKL. The CDR3 extends over 18 amino acids. With V trimmed by 4 bases and J by 1 base, 11 bases remained unmatched. Written as DNA, the CDR3 is TGCGCCAGCAGCCTCACCGCGGCTAGCGGGGATTCCTACAATGAGCAGTTCTTC. It encodes CASSLTAASGDSYNEQFF.

This clonotype was seen repeatedly, ten times or more. V gene TRBV9 combines with J gene TRBJ1-2; maybe TRBD1 (5 bases). CDR3 length equals 16 residues. The germline V gene has CDR1 SGDLS and CDR2 YYNGEE. With 1 base removed from V and 3 bases from J, the gap between germline ends came to 16 bases. CDR3 in amino acids: CASSVTGLGGDYGYTF. CDR3 bases: TGTGCCAGCAGCGTAACCGGACTGGGAGGGGACTATGGCTACACCTTC.

The sample holds a few counts of this clonotype. The V gene is TRBV5-4, the J gene TRBJ2-7; perhaps TRBD2 as D (5 bases). The CDR3 sequence is 13 residues long. V dropped 5 bases and J dropped 4 bases, with 13 bases sitting between them. Germline CDR1 SGHNT, CDR2 YYREEE (reference sequence). CDR3 in DNA: TGTGCCAGCAGTAAGACGGGGATTTACGAGCAGTACTTC. Its translation: CASSKTGIYEQYF.

This rearrangement joins TRBV5-1 to TRBJ1-1; TRBD1 aligns across 10 bases. The V segment lost 6 bases and the J segment 6 bases; nucleotides outside the gene matches: 8. The germline CDR1 and CDR2 sequences are SGHRS and YFSETQ. The CDR3 extends over 14 amino acids. In nucleotides, the CDR3 is TGCGCCAGCACCCGATGGGACAGGGGCTCTGAAGCTTTCTTT. This translates into CASTRWDRGSEAFF. Full variable domain (rest looked up from reference TRBV5-1 and TRBJ1-1): KAGVTQTPRYLIKTRGQQVTLSCSPISGHRSVSWYQQTPGQGLQFLFEYFSETQRNKGNFPGRFSGRQFSNSRSEMNVSTLELGDSALYLCASTRWDRGSEAFFGQGTRLTVV.

This clonotype was seen at least ten times. The V gene is TRBV6-1, the J gene TRBJ2-1; 8 bases map to TRBD2. This CDR3 is 14 amino acids long. Germline loops: CDR1 MNHNS, CDR2 SASEGT. The trim removed 6 bases at V and 7 bases at J, leaving 8 bases unmatched. In nucleotides, the CDR3 is TGTGCCAGCAGGGACGGGACTAGGTCTAATGAGCAGTTCTTC. It specifies CASRDGTRSNEQFF.

The chain links TRBV7-3 to TRBJ2-1; 9 positions agree with TRBD1. V gave up 1 base and J gave up 7 bases; unmatched junction bases: 5. Germline V CDR1 and CDR2: SGHTA, FQGTGA. This CDR3 comprises 15 residues. CDR3 region: CASSLRWGQGNEQFF. The CDR3 coding sequence is TGTGCCAGCAGCTTAAGGTGGGGACAGGGAAATGAGCAGTTCTTC. The complete variable domain, with remaining parts taken from reference TRBV7-3 and TRBJ2-1, reads GAGVSQTPSNKVTEKGKYVELRCDPISGHTALYWYRQSLGQGPEFLIYFQGTGAADDSGLPNDRFFAVRPEGSVSTLKIQRTERGDSAVYLCASSLRWGQGNEQFFGPGTRLTVL.

This clonotype has ten or more counts. The rearrangement joins TRBV4-1 to TRBJ1-1, with D possibly being TRBD1 (5 bases). Germline V CDR1 and CDR2: MGHRA, YSYEKL. V lost 0 bases and J 1 base, leaving 12 bases between the germline ends. This CDR3 has 16 residues. CDR3 in amino acids: CASSQEIRVKNTEAFF. CDR3 coding DNA: TGCGCCAGCAGCCAAGAAATCAGGGTGAAGAACACTGAAGCTTTCTTT.

Many counts were recorded for this clonotype. The J gene is TRBJ2-7, the V gene TRBV4-3; D possibly corresponds to TRBD2 (6 bases). The CDR3 length is 15 residues. Per the germline V gene, CDR1 is LGHNA and CDR2 is YSLEER. Trimming took off 0 bases at V and 1 base at J, with 10 bases between the two ends. The CDR3 sequence is CASSQEAGLSYEQYF. CDR3 DNA: TGCGCCAGCAGCCAAGAAGCGGGCCTTTCCTACGAGCAGTACTTC.

This clonotype occurred many times. The chain is built from TRBV9 and TRBJ2-1; D gene unclear. CDR3 size: 16 residues. Trimming took 3 bases from V and 3 from J, leaving 16 bases between them. Germline V gene lookup returns CDR1 SGDLS and CDR2 YYNGEE. The DNA for the CDR3 is TGTGCCAGCAGCGCAGATCTTTTCGGTGGCTACAATGAGCAGTTCTTC. This encodes CASSADLFGGYNEQFF. The variable domain in full, completed from reference TRBV9 and TRBJ2-1, reads DSGVTQTPKHLITATGQRVTLRCSPRSGDLSVYWYQQSLDQGLQFLIQYYNGEERAKGNILERFSAQQFPDLHSELNLSSLELGDSALYFCASSADLFGGYNEQFFGPGTRLTVL.

The sample holds many counts of this clonotype. The chain carries TRBV27 and TRBJ1-5; D perhaps matches TRBD1 (5 bases). Germline V gives CDR1 MNHEY, CDR2 SMNVEV (reference sequence). The CDR3 covers 14 residues. Trimming pared 3 bases from V and 7 bases from J, leaving 13 bases between. The CDR3 DNA is TGTGCCAGCAGTTTCCAGGCAGGGAGCCAGCCCCAGCATTTT. Translating it yields CASSFQAGSQPQHF.

There are many counts of this clonotype. The rearrangement links TRBV20-1 to TRBJ2-7; 9 bases are shared with TRBD2. This CDR3 contains 14 residues. CDR1 is DFQATT and CDR2 is SNEGSKA in the germline V gene (reference sequence). J lost 2 bases, V lost 3 bases, and 5 bases had no gene match. Written as DNA, the CDR3 is TGCAGTGCTAGGCGGGGGGGCAACACCTACGAGCAGTACGTC. It is translated as CSARRGGNTYEQYV.

The table lists this clonotype with many counts. The chain links TRBV12-3 or TRBV12-4 to TRBJ1-5; a possible D gene is TRBD1 (5 bases). The V and J ends lost 4 bases and 3 bases respectively, with 10 bases between them. The CDR3 loop spans 14 amino acids. The DNA for the CDR3 is TGTGCCAGCAGTTACCAGGGTAACAATCAGCCCCAGCATTTT. Protein sequence: CASSYQGNNQPQHF.

In its sample, this clonotype was seen many times. J is TRBJ2-1 and V is TRBV2, with D perhaps matching TRBD2 (5 bases). The CDR3 consists of 14 residues. CDR1 is SNHLY, CDR2 FYNNEI, per germline. V dropped 7 bases and J dropped 6 bases, with 16 bases sitting between them. CDR3 DNA sequence: TGTGCCAGCAATATACGGGGTTGGAGCAATGAGCAGTTCTTC. The encoded protein is CASNIRGWSNEQFF.

This clonotype was found many times. The CDR3 protein is CASSGGGDTDTQYF. The CDR3 nucleotides are TGTGCCAGCAGCGGCGGAGGGGACACAGATACGCAGTATTTT. The chain carries TRBV3-1 and TRBJ2-3; D is possibly TRBD2 (6 bases). The CDR3 contains 14 residues. The V and J ends lost 5 bases and 2 bases respectively, with 11 bases between them. CDR1 is LGHDT, CDR2 YNNKEL, per germline (reference sequence).

This clonotype was recorded many times. The chain employs TRBV29-1 and TRBJ1-1; no firm D call. The CDR3 length is 13 residues. The germline V gene has CDR1 SQVTM and CDR2 ANQGSEA. Trimming pared 7 bases from V and 3 bases from J, leaving 15 bases between. The CDR3: CSDFHAWDTEAFF. Here the CDR3 DNA reads TGCAGCGACTTCCACGCTTGGGACACTGAAGCTTTCTTT.

The table lists this clonotype with many counts. This chain uses TRBV5-1 with TRBJ2-1, with 7 bases identical to TRBD1. Germline-derived CDR1 and CDR2 are SGHRS and YFSETQ. The trim removed 4 bases at V and 0 bases at J, leaving 4 bases unmatched. This CDR3 contains 15 residues. The CDR3, as DNA: TGCGCCAGCAGCCCCCGGGACAGCTCCTACAATGAGCAGTTCTTC. Its translation is CASSPRDSSYNEQFF.

This clonotype was observed at least ten times. The CDR3 here is CASSPLEGEQPQHF. CDR3 bases: TGTGCCAGCAGCCCACTGGAAGGGGAACAGCCCCAGCATTTT. The chain combines TRBV4-2 with TRBJ1-5, with D perhaps matching TRBD1 (5 bases). V gave up 4 bases and J gave up 7 bases, with 14 bases separating them. Germline V gene lookup returns CDR1 LGHNA and CDR2 YNFKEQ. This CDR3 has 14 residues.